The 6 T cell receptor beta chains below were found in one sample sequenced in a study of T cell repertoires in cytomegalovirus infection (dated by TCRdb to the late 2010s). Sequencing instrument: Illumina HiSeq 1500. The public reads were run again by TCRdb, first through fastp at Q25 and then through MiXCR, and only productive beta chains were kept. Identical CDR3 protein sequences are pooled into one entry, listed with their most common genes and DNA. This sample lists 250,000 to 300,000 distinct CDR3 sequences; roughly 13% were detected once. Around 9% of the sample belongs to the ten largest clones. Sequencing was done on a sample of PBMCs. The origin of the receptors is a human donor in good health (CMV status not recorded). Some clones in this sample may be carry-over from other donors' samples.

This clonotype was counted ten times or more. The rearrangement joins TRBV5-4 to TRBJ1-1; no reliable D call. The V and J ends lost 4 bases and 9 bases respectively, with 16 bases between them. The CDR3 runs 13 residues. Per germline, CDR1 SGHNT and CDR2 YYREEE (reference sequence). This CDR3 is CASSPNEAAKAFF. Written as DNA, the CDR3 is TGTGCCAGCAGCCCAAACGAGGCGGCTAAAGCTTTCTTT.

This chain connects TRBV12-3 or TRBV12-4 to TRBJ2-3; D is undetermined. CDR3 length: 17 amino acids. The V end lost 2 bases, the J end lost 0 bases, and 15 bases lay between the germline ends. The CDR3 protein is CASSLLIPARSTDTQYF. CDR3 bases: TGTGCCAGCAGTTTACTCATCCCCGCGAGAAGCACAGATACGCAGTATTTT.

The genes are TRBV29-1 and TRBJ2-7, with D possibly called TRBD1 or TRBD2 (5 bases each). The CDR3 has 12 amino acids. The germline V gene has CDR1 SQVTM and CDR2 ANQGSEA. The ends were cut back, 3 bases at V and 4 bases at J, with 10 bases in the middle. The CDR3 nucleotides are TGCAGCGTTGAGGGACCGAGGTACGAGCAGTACTTC. Its translation: CSVEGPRYEQYF.

DNA for the CDR3: TGCAGTGCTAGAGGCCGGACAGGGGGTGGCTACACCTTC. This sequence encodes CSARGRTGGGYTF. The chain carries TRBV20-1 and TRBJ1-2; 10 bases align to TRBD1. The CDR3 extends over 13 amino acids. Germline V gene sequence: CDR1 DFQATT, CDR2 SNEGSKA (reference sequence). V gave up 1 base and J gave up 7 bases; unmatched junction bases: 3.

The rearrangement joins TRBV20-1 to TRBJ2-5; 13 bases are a match to TRBD2. Germline CDR1 DFQATT, CDR2 SNEGSKA (reference sequence). The CDR3 is 14 amino acids. With V trimmed by 5 bases and J by 7 bases, 7 bases remained unmatched. The CDR3 DNA reads as TGCAGTGCTCCCGGGACTAGCGGGGTCGGGACCCAGTACTTC. This translates into CSAPGTSGVGTQYF.

This clonotype occurred a few times. The rearrangement links TRBV12-3 or TRBV12-4 to TRBJ1-1, with a possible D match to TRBD1 (5 bases). Trimming left V 5 bases short and J 3 bases short, with 13 bases between. CDR3 length equals 14 residues. The CDR3 bases are TGTGCCAGCAGTGTCCAGGGTCCCTACACTGAAGCTTTCTTT. Translating it yields CASSVQGPYTEAFF.